This T cell receptor beta chain was sequenced during a study of metastatic and nonmetastatic thyroid tumors. Study at large: Repertoire comparison spanned blood and tumor or nodule tissue of malignant and benign thyroid patients. Study-wide points: Benign nodules were reported to have significantly lower TCR beta diversity than malignant thyroid tumors, in blood and tumor.

The authors' processing: The authors used CDR3 differences across clinicopathological groups to build a distant-metastasis classifier for papillary thyroid cancer. TCRdb re-called the PCR reads via MiXCR. Here the V and J calls rest on TCRdb's processing, not on the authors' analysis. The sample consists of approximately 32,000 clones, about a fifth of them appearing once. Thyroid surgery was preceded by no treatment in any patient. The CDR3 loop spans 11 amino acids. Between the trimmed V and J ends, which lost 4 bases and 10 bases, there was a span of 8 bases. Germline-derived CDR1 and CDR2 are SGHAT and FQNNGV. This clone occurred many times. What it binds is not known.

The genes are TRBV11-2 and TRBJ2-1; D is unclear. Sequencing used tumor tissue. This sequence was found in a male donor with papillary thyroid cancer or a benign thyroid nodule (not recorded which). Some clones in this sample may be carry-over from other donors' samples. The CDR3 sequence: CASSYDREQFF. CDR3 bases: TGTGCCAGCAGCTACGATCGGGAGCAGTTCTTC.